These T cell receptor beta chains were read from a single sample in a study of T cell responses to AZD1222 COVID-19 vaccine. TCRdb keeps only in-frame clones here, not all; method: immunoSEQ multiplex PCR. The sample lists some 180,000 clones, just over 85% occurring once. The sequences come from peripheral blood, collected on day 0 of AZD1222 vaccination. The receptors stem from an adult in good health. Both conserved end residues are part of each CDR3. A D gene is named only where the DNA matches it firmly. The size field is filled for only some rows; it gives once, few, many or a size class.

d_call: NA; clone_size: NA; v_call: TRBV5-4; j_call: TRBJ2-1; cdr3_aa: CASSYEGEIAYNEQFF; cdr3_nt: TGTGCCAGCAGCTATGAGGGGGAAATCGCCTACAATGAGCAGTTCTTC
d_call: NA; clone_size: NA; v_call: TRBV6-5; j_call: TRBJ1-5; cdr3_aa: CASSTGLQPQHF; cdr3_nt: TGTGCCAGCAGTACAGGGTTGCAGCCCCAGCATTTT
d_call: TRBD2; clone_size: few; v_call: TRBV24-1; j_call: TRBJ2-3; cdr3_aa: CATSDRAGGPTDTQYF; cdr3_nt: TGTGCCACCAGTGATAGAGCGGGGGGCCCCACAGATACGCAGTATTTT
d_call: NA; clone_size: NA; v_call: TRBV10-2; j_call: TRBJ2-3; cdr3_aa: CASRRTGSTDTQYF; cdr3_nt: TGCGCCAGCCGCCGGACGGGGAGCACAGATACGCAGTATTTT
d_call: NA; clone_size: NA; v_call: TRBV9; j_call: TRBJ2-7; cdr3_aa: CASSSLTRGEQYF; cdr3_nt: TGTGCCAGCAGCTCACTTACCCGGGGCGAGCAGTACTTC
d_call: NA; clone_size: NA; v_call: TRBV20-1; j_call: TRBJ1-2; cdr3_aa: CSAKGTYGYTF; cdr3_nt: TGCAGTGCTAAAGGGACCTATGGCTACACCTTC
d_call: NA; clone_size: NA; v_call: TRBV28; j_call: TRBJ1-4; cdr3_aa: CASSLFGATGEKLFF; cdr3_nt: TGTGCCAGCAGTTTATTTGGCGCGACGGGTGAAAAACTGTTTTTT
d_call: TRBD2; clone_size: NA; v_call: TRBV6-1; j_call: TRBJ2-3; cdr3_aa: CASSELAGNGGTDTQYF; cdr3_nt: TGTGCCAGCAGCGAACTAGCGGGAAATGGAGGCACAGATACGCAGTATTTT
d_call: NA; clone_size: NA; v_call: TRBV18; j_call: TRBJ2-3; cdr3_aa: CASSPGAGGSDTQYF; cdr3_nt: TGTGCCAGCTCACCAGGGGCCGGGGGATCGGATACGCAGTATTTT
d_call: TRBD2; clone_size: NA; v_call: TRBV9; j_call: TRBJ2-7; cdr3_aa: CASSAKLAGAIYEQYF; cdr3_nt: TGTGCCAGCAGCGCAAAACTAGCGGGAGCAATCTACGAGCAGTACTTC
d_call: NA; clone_size: NA; v_call: TRBV18; j_call: TRBJ2-7; cdr3_aa: CASSPQGGGSGEQYF; cdr3_nt: TGTGCCAGCTCACCACAGGGTGGGGGATCGGGAGAGCAGTACTTC
d_call: NA; clone_size: NA; v_call: TRBV6-5; j_call: TRBJ1-3; cdr3_aa: CASILRGVSGNTIYF; cdr3_nt: TGTGCCAGCATCCTACGAGGGGTCTCTGGAAACACCATATATTTT
d_call: NA; clone_size: NA; v_call: TRBV11-3; j_call: TRBJ2-7; cdr3_aa: CASSLDGRDGDYEQYF; cdr3_nt: TGTGCCAGCAGCTTAGACGGCCGGGACGGAGACTACGAGCAGTACTTC